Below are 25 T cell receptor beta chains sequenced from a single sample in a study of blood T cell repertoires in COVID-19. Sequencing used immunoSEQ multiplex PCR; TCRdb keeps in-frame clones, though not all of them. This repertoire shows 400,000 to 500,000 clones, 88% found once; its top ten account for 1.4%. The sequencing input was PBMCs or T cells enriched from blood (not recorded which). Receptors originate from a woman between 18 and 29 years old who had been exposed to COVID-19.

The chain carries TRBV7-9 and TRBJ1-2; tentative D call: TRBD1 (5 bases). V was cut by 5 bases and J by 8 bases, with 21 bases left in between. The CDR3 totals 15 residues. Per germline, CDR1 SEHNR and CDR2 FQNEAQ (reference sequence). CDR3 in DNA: TGTGCCAGCAGCCCCAGGGACCCTAGCGTGGTCGGCTACACCTTC. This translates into CASSPRDPSVVGYTF.

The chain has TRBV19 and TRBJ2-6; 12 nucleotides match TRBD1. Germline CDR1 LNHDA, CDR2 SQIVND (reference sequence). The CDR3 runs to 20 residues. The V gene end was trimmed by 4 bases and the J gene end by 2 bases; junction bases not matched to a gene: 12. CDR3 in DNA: TGTGCCAGTAGTACACCACCAACCCGGGACAGGGGGCCTGGGGCCAACGTCCTGACTTTC. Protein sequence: CASSTPPTRDRGPGANVLTF.

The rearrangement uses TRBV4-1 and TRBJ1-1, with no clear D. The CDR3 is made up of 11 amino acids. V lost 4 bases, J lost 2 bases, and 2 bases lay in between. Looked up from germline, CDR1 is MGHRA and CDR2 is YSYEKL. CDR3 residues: CASSLNTEAFF. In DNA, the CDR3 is TGCGCCAGCAGCCTAAACACTGAAGCTTTCTTT.

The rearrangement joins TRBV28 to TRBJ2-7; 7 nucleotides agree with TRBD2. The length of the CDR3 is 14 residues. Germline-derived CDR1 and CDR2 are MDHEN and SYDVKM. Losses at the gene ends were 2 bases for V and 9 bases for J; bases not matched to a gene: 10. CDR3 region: CASSLGTTLAGQYF. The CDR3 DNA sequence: TGTGCCAGCAGTTTAGGGACTACTCTGGCCGGGCAGTACTTC.

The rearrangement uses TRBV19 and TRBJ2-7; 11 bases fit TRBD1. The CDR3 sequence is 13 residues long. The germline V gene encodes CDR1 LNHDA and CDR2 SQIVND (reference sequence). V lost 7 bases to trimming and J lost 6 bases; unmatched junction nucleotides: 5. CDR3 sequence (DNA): TGTGCCAGTACCGGGACAGGGGGTTCCGAGCAGTACTTC. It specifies CASTGTGGSEQYF.

The CDR3 loop is CASSQDALAGGYEQYF. The CDR3 coding sequence is TGTGCCAGCAGCCAAGATGCTCTAGCGGGCGGATACGAGCAGTACTTC. V gene TRBV4-2 combines with J gene TRBJ2-7; 8 bases are shared with TRBD2. Germline V gene lookup returns CDR1 LGHNA and CDR2 YNFKEQ. CDR3 size: 16 residues. J was trimmed by 4 bases and V by 0 bases; bases with no gene match: 8.

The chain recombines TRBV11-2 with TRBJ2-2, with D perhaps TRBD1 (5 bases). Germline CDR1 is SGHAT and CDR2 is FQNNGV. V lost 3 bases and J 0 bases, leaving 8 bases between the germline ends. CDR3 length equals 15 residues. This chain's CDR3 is CASSLAGSNTGELFF. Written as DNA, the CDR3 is TGTGCCAGCAGCTTGGCAGGGTCGAACACCGGGGAGCTGTTTTTT.

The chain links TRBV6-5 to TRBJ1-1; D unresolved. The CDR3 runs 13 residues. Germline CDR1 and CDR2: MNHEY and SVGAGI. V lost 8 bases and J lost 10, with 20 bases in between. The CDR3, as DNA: TGTGCCAGCGTGGGAGTTCAGGTTGGTCTAGCTTTCTTT. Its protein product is CASVGVQVGLAFF.

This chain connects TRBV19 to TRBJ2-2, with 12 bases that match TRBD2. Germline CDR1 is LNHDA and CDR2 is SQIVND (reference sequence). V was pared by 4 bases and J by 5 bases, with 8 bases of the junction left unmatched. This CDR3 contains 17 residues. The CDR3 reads CASSTLLAGGLTGELFF. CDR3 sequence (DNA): TGTGCCAGTAGTACCTTACTAGCGGGGGGATTAACCGGGGAGCTGTTTTTT.

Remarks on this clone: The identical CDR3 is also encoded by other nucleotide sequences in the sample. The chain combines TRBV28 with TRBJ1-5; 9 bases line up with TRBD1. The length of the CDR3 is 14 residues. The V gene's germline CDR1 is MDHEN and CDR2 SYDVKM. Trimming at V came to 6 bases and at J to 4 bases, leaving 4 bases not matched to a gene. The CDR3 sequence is CASRGQGGNQPQHF. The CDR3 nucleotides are TGTGCCAGCAGGGGACAGGGAGGGAATCAGCCCCAGCATTTT.

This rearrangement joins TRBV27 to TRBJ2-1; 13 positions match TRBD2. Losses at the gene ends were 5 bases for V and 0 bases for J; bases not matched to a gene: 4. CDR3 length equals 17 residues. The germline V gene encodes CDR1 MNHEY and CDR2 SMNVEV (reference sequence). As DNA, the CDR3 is TGTGCCAGCAGTCTTCGGACTAGCGGGAGCTCCTACAATGAGCAGTTCTTC. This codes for CASSLRTSGSSYNEQFF.

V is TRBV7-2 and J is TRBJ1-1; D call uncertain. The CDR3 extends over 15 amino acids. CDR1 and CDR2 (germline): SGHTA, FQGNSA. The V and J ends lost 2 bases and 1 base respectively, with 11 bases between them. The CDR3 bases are TGTGCCAGCAGCTTATTTTCGTTAGCGAACACTGAAGCTTTCTTT. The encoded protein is CASSLFSLANTEAFF.

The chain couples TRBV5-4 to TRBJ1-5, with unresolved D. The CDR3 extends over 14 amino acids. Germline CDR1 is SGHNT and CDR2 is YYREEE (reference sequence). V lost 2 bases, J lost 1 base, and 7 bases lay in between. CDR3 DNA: TGTGCCAGCAGCTTCGGGATAAGCAATCAGCCCCAGCATTTT. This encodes CASSFGISNQPQHF.

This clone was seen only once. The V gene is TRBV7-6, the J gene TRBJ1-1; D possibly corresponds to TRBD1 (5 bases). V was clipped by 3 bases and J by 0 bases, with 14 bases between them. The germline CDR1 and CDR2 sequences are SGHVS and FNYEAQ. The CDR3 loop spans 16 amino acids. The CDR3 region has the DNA TGTGCCAGCAGCTTGCCCGCGGGGGGGATGAACACTGAAGCTTTCTTT. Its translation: CASSLPAGGMNTEAFF.

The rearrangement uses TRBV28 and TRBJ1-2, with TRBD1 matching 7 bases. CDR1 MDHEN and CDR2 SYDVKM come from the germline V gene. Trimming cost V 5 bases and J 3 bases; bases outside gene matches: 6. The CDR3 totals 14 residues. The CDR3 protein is CASSTDRAHYGYTF. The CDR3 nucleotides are TGTGCCAGCAGTACCGACAGGGCCCACTATGGCTACACCTTC.

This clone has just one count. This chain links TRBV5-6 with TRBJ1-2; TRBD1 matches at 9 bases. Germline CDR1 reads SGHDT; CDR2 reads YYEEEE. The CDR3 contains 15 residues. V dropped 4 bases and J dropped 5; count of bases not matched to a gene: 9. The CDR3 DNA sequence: TGTGCCAGCAGCGCGCCACAGGGGGCGAAGTATGGCTACACCTTC. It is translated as CASSAPQGAKYGYTF.

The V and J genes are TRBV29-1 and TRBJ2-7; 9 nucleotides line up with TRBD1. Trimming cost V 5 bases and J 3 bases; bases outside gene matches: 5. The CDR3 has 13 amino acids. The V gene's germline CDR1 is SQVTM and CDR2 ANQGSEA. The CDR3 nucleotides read TGCAGCGTTAGACAGGGGGTCGACTACGAGCAGTACTTC. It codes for CSVRQGVDYEQYF.

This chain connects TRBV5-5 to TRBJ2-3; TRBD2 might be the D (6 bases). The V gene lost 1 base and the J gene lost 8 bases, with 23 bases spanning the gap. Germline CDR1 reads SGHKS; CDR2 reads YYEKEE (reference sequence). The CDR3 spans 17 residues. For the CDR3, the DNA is TGTGCCAGCAGCTTGAGATCGCAGGAGGGCCTAAGAAGTACGCAGTATTTT. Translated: CASSLRSQEGLRSTQYF.

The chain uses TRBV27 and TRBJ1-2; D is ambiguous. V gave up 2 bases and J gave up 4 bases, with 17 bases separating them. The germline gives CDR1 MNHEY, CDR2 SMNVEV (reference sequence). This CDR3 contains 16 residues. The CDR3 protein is CASSLVQSPGTYGYTF. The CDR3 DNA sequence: TGTGCCAGCAGTTTAGTTCAGTCCCCTGGCACCTATGGCTACACCTTC.

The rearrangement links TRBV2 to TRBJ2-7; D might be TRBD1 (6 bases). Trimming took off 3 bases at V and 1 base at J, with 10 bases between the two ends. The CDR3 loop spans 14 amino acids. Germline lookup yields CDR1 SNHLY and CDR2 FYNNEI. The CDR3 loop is CASSDIQGSYEQYF. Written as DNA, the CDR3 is TGTGCCAGCAGTGATATACAGGGATCCTACGAGCAGTACTTC.

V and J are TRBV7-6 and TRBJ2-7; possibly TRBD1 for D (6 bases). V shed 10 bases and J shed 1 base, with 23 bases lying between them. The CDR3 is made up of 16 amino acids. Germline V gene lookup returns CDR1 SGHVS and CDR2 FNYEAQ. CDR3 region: CATQRLAGDQSYEQYF. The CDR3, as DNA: TGTGCCACCCAGAGGTTGGCAGGGGATCAGTCCTACGAGCAGTACTTC.

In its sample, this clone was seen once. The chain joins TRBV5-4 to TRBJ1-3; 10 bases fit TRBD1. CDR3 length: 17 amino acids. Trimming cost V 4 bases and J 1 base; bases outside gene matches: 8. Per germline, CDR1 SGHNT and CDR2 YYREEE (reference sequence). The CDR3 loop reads CASSNRDRGGSGNTIYF. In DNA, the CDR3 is TGTGCCAGCAGCAACCGGGACAGGGGAGGGTCTGGAAACACCATATATTTT.

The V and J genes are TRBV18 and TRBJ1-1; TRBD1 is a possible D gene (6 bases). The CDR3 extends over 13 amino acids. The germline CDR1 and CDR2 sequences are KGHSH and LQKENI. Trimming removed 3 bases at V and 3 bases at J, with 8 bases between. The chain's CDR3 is CASSPDSYTEAFF. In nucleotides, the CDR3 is TGTGCCAGCTCACCGGACAGTTACACTGAAGCTTTCTTT.

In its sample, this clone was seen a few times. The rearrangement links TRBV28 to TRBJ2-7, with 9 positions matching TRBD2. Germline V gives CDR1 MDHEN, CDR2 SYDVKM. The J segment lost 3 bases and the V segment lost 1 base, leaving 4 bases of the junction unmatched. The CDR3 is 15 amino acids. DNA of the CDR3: TGTGCCAGCAGTTTATTGGCTAGCGGGAACTACGAGCAGTACTTC. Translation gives CASSLLASGNYEQYF.

In nucleotides, the CDR3 is TGTGCCAGCAGTTTTCAGGACAGGGTAGGCGAGCAGTACTTC. Translating gives CASSFQDRVGEQYF. The V and J genes are TRBV28 and TRBJ2-7; 8 bases line up with TRBD1. V was pared by 3 bases and J by 6 bases, with 7 bases of the junction left unmatched. CDR1 and CDR2 (germline): MDHEN, SYDVKM. CDR3 size: 14 residues. Drawing the rest from reference TRBV28 and TRBJ2-7, the complete variable domain is DVKVTQSSRYLVKRTGEKVFLECVQDMDHENMFWYRQDPGLGLRLIYFSYDVKMKEKGDIPEGYSVSREKKERFSLILESASTNQTSMYLCASSFQDRVGEQYFGPGTRLTVT.